This is a list of T cell receptor beta chains from one sample in a study of blood T cell repertoires in COVID-19. Data came from immunoSEQ multiplex PCR; TCRdb stores just in-frame clones and leaves some out. In the table there are 200,000 to 250,000 clones, approximately 90% of which are singletons. Specimen: peripheral blood. These receptors were obtained from a man in his 60s with COVID-19, enrolled during active disease. Each CDR3 is given with its conserved first and last residue. The D gene is left open where the match is weak. The size of a clone is reported for some rows only, either as once, few or many, or as a class for expanded clones.

TRBJ2-2,TRBV27,few,-,CASSLREHGELFF,TGTGCCAGCAGTTTACGGGAGCACGGGGAGCTGTTTTTT
TRBJ1-1,TRBV28,-,TRBD1,CASSTDRALTEAFF,TGTGCCAGCAGTACGGACAGGGCACTTACTGAAGCTTTCTTT
TRBJ2-1,TRBV27,few,-,CASSVQGNEQFF,TGTGCCAGCAGTGTACAGGGAAATGAGCAGTTCTTC
TRBJ1-2,TRBV19,-,-,CASSRRDKSGYTF,TGTGCCAGTAGTCGCAGGGACAAGAGTGGCTACACCTTC
TRBJ2-3,TRBV29-1,-,TRBD2,CSVAASGRGGNTDTQYF,TGCAGCGTCGCCGCTAGCGGGAGAGGGGGCAACACAGATACGCAGTATTTT
TRBJ1-1,TRBV2,-,-,CASSENSLNTEAFF,TGTGCCAGCAGTGAAAACAGCCTCAACACTGAAGCTTTCTTT
TRBJ2-1,TRBV7-9,-,-,CASSLGRLGQNEQFF,TGTGCCAGCAGCTTAGGGAGACTAGGTCAGAATGAGCAGTTCTTC
TRBJ1-4,TRBV28,-,-,CASKPGPGVEKLFF,TGTGCCAGCAAACCCGGGCCAGGGGTGGAAAAACTGTTTTTT
TRBJ1-2,TRBV7-8,-,-,CASTVSPEANYGYTF,TGTGCCAGCACCGTAAGCCCCGAGGCTAACTATGGCTACACCTTC
TRBJ2-7,TRBV18,once,-,CASSQDEGLGQYF,TGTGCCAGCTCACAGGACGAGGGTCTTGGGCAGTACTTC
TRBJ2-3,TRBV10-1,-,-,CASSESSKRTQYF,TGCGCCAGCAGTGAGTCTTCTAAGCGAACGCAGTATTTT
TRBJ2-7,TRBV7-2,-,TRBD2,CASSLGPSGSTYEQYF,TGTGCCAGCAGCTTAGGTCCGAGCGGGAGCACCTACGAGCAGTACTTC
TRBJ2-1,TRBV7-9,-,TRBD2,CASSRTSGSNEQFF,TGTGCCAGCAGCCGGACTAGCGGGAGTAATGAGCAGTTCTTC
TRBJ1-3,TRBV28,once,TRBD1,CASTTTAGGGNTIYF,TGTGCCAGCACTACCACCGCAGGGGGTGGAAACACCATATATTTT
TRBJ2-3,TRBV7-3,-,-,CASSPARGTDTQYF,TGTGCCAGCAGCCCCGCCCGGGGGACAGATACGCAGTATTTT
TRBJ1-2,TRBV19,-,-,CASSRGGFVYGYTF,TGTGCCAGTAGTCGCGGGGGTTTTGTGTATGGCTACACCTTC
TRBJ1-3,TRBV29-1,-,TRBD1,CSVTTGASSGNTIYF,TGCAGCGTAACAACAGGGGCTAGCTCTGGAAACACCATATATTTT
TRBJ2-7,TRBV28,-,TRBD1,CASSAPGQITYEQYF,TGTGCCAGCAGTGCACCGGGACAGATAACATACGAGCAGTACTTC
TRBJ2-1,TRBV19,-,-,CASSIKGSNNEQFF,TGTGCCAGTAGTATTAAGGGGTCGAACAATGAGCAGTTCTTC
TRBJ2-1,TRBV5-4,-,TRBD2,CASSLSGGTYNEQFF,TGTGCCAGCAGCTTATCGGGGGGGACCTACAATGAGCAGTTCTTC
TRBJ2-1,TRBV5-1,-,-,CASSLGGDSYNEQFF,TGCGCCAGCAGCTTGGGCGGGGACTCCTACAATGAGCAGTTCTTC
TRBJ2-2,TRBV5-1,-,-,CASSLGRQNTGELFF,TGCGCCAGCAGCTTGGGACGACAGAACACCGGGGAGCTGTTTTTT
TRBJ1-5,TRBV18,few,-,CASSPPEFGQPQHF,TGTGCCAGCTCACCACCCGAGTTTGGTCAGCCCCAGCATTTT
TRBJ1-1,TRBV19,-,TRBD1,CASSMSQGFEAFF,TGTGCCAGTAGTATGTCACAGGGGTTTGAAGCTTTCTTT
TRBJ2-1,TRBV11-2,once,-,CASSLDFGQFF,TGTGCCAGCAGCTTAGATTTTGGCCAGTTCTTC
TRBJ2-7,TRBV7-9,-,TRBD1,CASSPLGGTGAGEQYF,TGTGCCAGCAGCCCACTGGGTGGGACAGGGGCAGGGGAGCAGTACTTC
TRBJ2-3,TRBV5-1,-,-,CASRRQWGPTDTQYF,TGCGCCAGCAGGAGGCAATGGGGGCCCACAGATACGCAGTATTTT
TRBJ1-2,TRBV28,-,TRBD1,CASSSISGVGAGGQNGYTF,TGTGCCAGCAGTTCTATTTCGGGTGTTGGGGCAGGGGGACAGAATGGCTACACCTTC
TRBJ2-1,TRBV7-9,-,-,CASSEGLGYNEQFF,TGTGCCAGCAGCGAGGGACTGGGATACAATGAGCAGTTCTTC
TRBJ1-1,TRBV7-3,-,-,CASSLNSGQRNTEAFF,TGTGCCAGCAGCTTAAACTCTGGGCAGAGGAACACTGAAGCTTTCTTT
TRBJ1-5,TRBV28,-,-,CASRRGGGRNQPQHF,TGTGCCAGCAGACGCGGGGGCGGACGGAATCAGCCCCAGCATTTT
TRBJ2-3,TRBV19,-,TRBD1,CASSIGIVGTGGTDTQYF,TGTGCCAGTAGTATAGGGATCGTGGGTACAGGGGGCACAGATACGCAGTATTTT
TRBJ1-1,TRBV18,-,-,CASSPTTATEAFF,TGTGCCAGCTCACCGACTACGGCAACTGAAGCTTTCTTT
TRBJ1-4,TRBV28,-,TRBD1,CASSPYRGANEKLFF,TGTGCCAGCAGTCCCTACAGGGGTGCTAATGAAAAACTGTTTTTT
TRBJ2-3,TRBV28,-,TRBD2,CASSTRLAGETDTQYF,TGTGCCAGCAGTACTCGGCTAGCGGGAGAGACAGATACGCAGTATTTT
TRBJ1-5,TRBV9,-,TRBD1,CASSADRVDQPQHF,TGTGCCAGCAGCGCCGACAGGGTTGACCAGCCCCAGCATTTT
TRBJ1-1,TRBV18,-,-,CASSPNLGGGAEAFF,TGTGCCAGCTCACCAAACCTTGGGGGGGGCGCTGAAGCTTTCTTT
TRBJ1-1,TRBV11-2,-,-,CASRFSGVTEAFF,TGTGCCAGCAGATTCTCAGGGGTCACTGAAGCTTTCTTT
TRBJ1-2,TRBV11-2,-,-,CASSLRGEDGYTF,TGTGCCAGCAGCTTAAGAGGGGAGGATGGCTACACCTTC
TRBJ2-3,TRBV5-1,-,-,CASSLGLDADTQYF,TGCGCCAGCAGCTTGGGACTAGATGCCGATACGCAGTATTTT
TRBJ1-4,TRBV6-5,-,TRBD1,CASSFRGVGASEKLFF,TGTGCCAGCAGTTTCAGGGGGGTAGGTGCGTCGGAAAAACTGTTTTTT
TRBJ2-7,TRBV11-2,once,-,CASSRTPEQYF,TGTGCCAGCAGTCGTACACCAGAGCAGTACTTC
TRBJ1-6,TRBV19,-,TRBD1,CASSPQDRTNSPLHF,TGTGCCAGTAGTCCTCAGGACAGGACTAATTCACCCCTCCACTTT
TRBJ2-1,TRBV4-2,-,-,CASSQDMSTYNEQFF,TGTGCCAGCAGCCAAGATATGTCTACCTACAATGAGCAGTTCTTC
TRBJ2-7,TRBV7-2,-,TRBD2,CASSLQAGGFYEQYF,TGTGCCAGCAGCTTACAGGCGGGGGGGTTCTACGAGCAGTACTTC
TRBJ2-2,TRBV6-4,once,TRBD2,CASSPAASGKGTGELFF,TGTGCCAGCAGTCCCGCCGCTAGCGGGAAGGGCACCGGGGAGCTGTTTTTT
TRBJ1-1,TRBV12-5,-,-,CATRRGGTEAFF,TGTGCTACCCGGAGGGGCGGCACTGAAGCTTTCTTT
TRBJ1-1,TRBV6-5,-,-,CASRTWNTEAFF,TGTGCCAGCAGGACTTGGAACACTGAAGCTTTCTTT
TRBJ2-2,TRBV29-1,-,-,CSVEGPGGSTGELFF,TGCAGCGTTGAAGGTCCAGGGGGGAGCACCGGGGAGCTGTTTTTT
TRBJ2-2,TRBV19,-,TRBD1,CASSIGGQGVNTGELFF,TGTGCCAGTAGTATAGGGGGACAGGGTGTGAACACCGGGGAGCTGTTTTTT
TRBJ2-1,TRBV9,-,TRBD1,CASSDGQATYNEQFF,TGTGCCAGCAGCGACGGACAGGCCACTTACAATGAGCAGTTCTTC
TRBJ2-7,TRBV19,-,-,CASSRADYSYEQYF,TGTGCCAGTAGTAGGGCTGACTACTCCTACGAGCAGTACTTC
TRBJ2-7,TRBV19,-,-,CASKNFEGDEQYF,TGTGCCAGTAAGAACTTTGAGGGCGACGAGCAGTACTTC
TRBJ2-1,TRBV4-2,-,-,CASSQMGAPENEQFF,TGTGCCAGCAGCCAAATGGGGGCGCCGGAGAATGAGCAGTTCTTC